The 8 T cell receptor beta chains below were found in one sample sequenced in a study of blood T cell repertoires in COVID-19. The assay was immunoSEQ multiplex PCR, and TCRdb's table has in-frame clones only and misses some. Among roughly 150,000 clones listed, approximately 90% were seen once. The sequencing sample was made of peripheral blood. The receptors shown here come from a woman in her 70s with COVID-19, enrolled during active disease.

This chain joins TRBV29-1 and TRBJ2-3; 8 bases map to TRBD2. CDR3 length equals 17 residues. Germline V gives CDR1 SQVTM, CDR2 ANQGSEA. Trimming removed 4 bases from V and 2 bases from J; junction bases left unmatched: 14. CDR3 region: CSVGAGGYLPNTDTQYF. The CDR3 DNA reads TGCAGCGTTGGCGCGGGGGGATACTTACCGAACACAGATACGCAGTATTTT.

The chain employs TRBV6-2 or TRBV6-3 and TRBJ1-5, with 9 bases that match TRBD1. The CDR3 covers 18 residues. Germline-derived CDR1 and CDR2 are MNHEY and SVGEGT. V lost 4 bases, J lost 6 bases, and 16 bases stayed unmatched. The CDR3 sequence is CASSSARPTGGEVQPQHF. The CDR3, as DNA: TGTGCCAGCAGTTCCGCGCGTCCGACAGGGGGAGAGGTTCAGCCCCAGCATTTT.

The CDR3 bases are TGTGCCAGCAGCCAAGATCGAGTCGGGGAGCTGTTTTTT. The encoded protein is CASSQDRVGELFF. The rearrangement joins TRBV14 to TRBJ2-2, with D hard to call. The CDR3 has 13 amino acids. CDR1 is SGHDN, CDR2 FVKESK, per germline. Trimming left V 0 bases short and J 7 bases short, with 6 bases between.

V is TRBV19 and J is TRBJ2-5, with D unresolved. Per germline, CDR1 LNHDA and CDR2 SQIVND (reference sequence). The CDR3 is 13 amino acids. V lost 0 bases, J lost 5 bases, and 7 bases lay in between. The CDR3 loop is CASSIERRETQYF. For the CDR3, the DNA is TGTGCCAGTAGTATAGAGAGGCGGGAGACCCAGTACTTC.

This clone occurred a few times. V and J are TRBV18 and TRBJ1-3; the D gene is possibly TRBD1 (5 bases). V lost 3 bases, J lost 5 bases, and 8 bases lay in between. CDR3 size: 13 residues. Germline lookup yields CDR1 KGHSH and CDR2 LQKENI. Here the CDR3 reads CASSPDSRNTIYF. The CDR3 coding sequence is TGTGCCAGCTCACCCGACAGTAGAAACACCATATATTTT.

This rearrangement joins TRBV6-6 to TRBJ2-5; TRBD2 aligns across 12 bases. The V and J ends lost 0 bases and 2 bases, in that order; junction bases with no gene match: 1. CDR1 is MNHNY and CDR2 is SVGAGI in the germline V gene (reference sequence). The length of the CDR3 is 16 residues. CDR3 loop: CASSYSGTSGQETQYF. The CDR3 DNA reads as TGTGCCAGCAGTTACTCAGGGACTAGCGGGCAAGAGACCCAGTACTTC.

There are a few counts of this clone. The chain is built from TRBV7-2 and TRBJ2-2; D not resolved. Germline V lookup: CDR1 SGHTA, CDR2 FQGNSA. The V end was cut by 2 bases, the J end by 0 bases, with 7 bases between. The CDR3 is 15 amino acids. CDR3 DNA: TGTGCCAGCAGCTTACGTTTAGCGAACACCGGGGAGCTGTTTTTT. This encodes CASSLRLANTGELFF.

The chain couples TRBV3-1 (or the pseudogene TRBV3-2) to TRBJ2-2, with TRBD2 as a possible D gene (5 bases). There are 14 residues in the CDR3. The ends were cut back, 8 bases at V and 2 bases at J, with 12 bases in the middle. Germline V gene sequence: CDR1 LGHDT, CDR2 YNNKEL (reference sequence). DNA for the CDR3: TGTGCCAGCGGACCGGGGTTTAACACCGGGGAGCTGTTTTTT. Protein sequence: CASGPGFNTGELFF.